Sequencing of this T cell receptor (beta chain) was carried out in a study of a mutant IDH1 vaccine in newly diagnosed glioma (dated by TCRdb to the early 2020s). Looking at the study overall: Vaccination was initiated 4-6 weeks after radiotherapy alone, or concurrently with temozolomide cycles in the chemotherapy-containing groups. The roughly 33 treated patients were 62.5% male and around 40% female, with a mean age of about 38 years. Prior to enrollment, standard therapy consisting of radiotherapy alone, temozolomide alone, or radiochemotherapy with temozolomide had been administered to patients, with the combination being received by most patients. The week-35 safety follow-up was designated visit V12, and the week-47 end of study was designated visit V13. Peripheral blood was drawn at six visits: V03 (baseline), V05, V07, V10, V12 and V13. Longitudinal TCRB deep sequencing was performed for roughly 25 treated patients wherever samples were available for exploratory analyses. The full study reports these points: It was noted by the authors that analyses of patient blood samples could not be reproduced owing to sample limitations. Changes in the top peripheral T cell clonotypes picked up by TCRB sequencing did not appear to be linked to pseudoprogression. Immune responses induced by the vaccine were seen in around 94% of patients across multiple MHC alleles. Selection of PBMC samples for TCRB deep sequencing was based on availability.

Libraries were prepared through the immunoSEQ multiplex PCR assay. Rearranged TCR beta chain sequences were amplified with the hsTCRB Kit following the manufacturer's protocol. Sequencing of TCRB libraries was carried out on an Illumina MiSeq. The study's processing was this. Demultiplexing, trimming and gene mapping were performed with the kit vendor's proprietary platform. The table comes from immuneACCESS by way of TCRdb, which keeps in-frame sequences with V and J called. Part of the clones is missing from these tables; in studies checked, under half for an unresolved V gene and the rest for unknown reasons. V and J calls and clone size are as listed in that table; D and trimming were resolved from the DNA. The sample has 43,000 or so clones on record, approximately 92% of them singletons. The biggest ten clones account for roughly 2.3% of the sample. Remarks on this clone: No cognate antigen has been identified for it. No per-base quality is available; no much larger clone lies one base away.

V lost 8 bases and J lost 4 bases, and the count of bases not matched to a germline gene is 9. The CDR1 and CDR2 encoded by the germline V gene are ENHRY and SYGVKD. Its CDR3 holds 15 amino acids, cysteine through phenylalanine. Left in the record is the CDR3 DNA by itself, 45 bases read in frame from the first base. The intended sense of this specimen's time point label: week 35, safety follow-up. Each vaccine dose, consisting of 300 ug of a 20-mer mutant IDH1 peptide in Montanide, was administered subcutaneously with topical imiquimod. Across visits V03 through V10, patients got a total of eight vaccinations, given in weeks 1, 3, 5, 7, 11, 15, 19 and 23. All donors had newly diagnosed IDH1-mutant astrocytomas of WHO grade 3 or 4 that showed loss of nuclear ATRX. The samples were drawn from NOA16, a multicentre, single-arm, open-label phase I trial in Germany that tested a mutant IDH1 peptide vaccine in humans for the first time. The DNeasy Blood and Tissue Kit was used to extract genomic DNA from EDTA blood for TCRB sequencing.

This specimen was PBMCs, taken from a glioma patient whose treatment included an IDH1 peptide vaccine. This receptor was identified in a man in his forties or fifties with glioma. Rearrangement joined TRBV10-3 to TRBJ2-7; 12 central nucleotides agree with TRBD2. CDR3 reads: CAIQLAGGAGYEQYF. The base sequence is TGTGCCATCCAACTAGCGGGAGGCGCGGGTTACGAGCAGTACTTC.